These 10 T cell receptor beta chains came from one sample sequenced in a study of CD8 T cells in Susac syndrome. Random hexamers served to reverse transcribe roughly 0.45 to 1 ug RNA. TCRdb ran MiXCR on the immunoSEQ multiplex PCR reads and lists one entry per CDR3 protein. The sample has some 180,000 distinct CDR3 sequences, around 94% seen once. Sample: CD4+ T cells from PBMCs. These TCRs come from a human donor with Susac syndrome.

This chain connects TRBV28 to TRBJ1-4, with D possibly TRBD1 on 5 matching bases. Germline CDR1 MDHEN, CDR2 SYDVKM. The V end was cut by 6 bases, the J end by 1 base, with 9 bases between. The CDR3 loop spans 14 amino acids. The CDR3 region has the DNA TGTGCCAGCAGGCCTGGGGGAACTAATGAAAAACTGTTTTTT. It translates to CASRPGGTNEKLFF. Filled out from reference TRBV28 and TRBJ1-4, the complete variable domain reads DVKVTQSSRYLVKRTGEKVFLECVQDMDHENMFWYRQDPGLGLRLIYFSYDVKMKEKGDIPEGYSVSREKKERFSLILESASTNQTSMYLCASRPGGTNEKLFFGSGTQLSVL.

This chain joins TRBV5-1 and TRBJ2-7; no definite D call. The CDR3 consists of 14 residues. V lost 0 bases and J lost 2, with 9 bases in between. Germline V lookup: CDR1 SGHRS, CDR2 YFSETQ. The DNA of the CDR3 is TGCGCCAGCAGCTTGGACGGCACCACCTACGAGCAGTACTTC. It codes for CASSLDGTTYEQYF.

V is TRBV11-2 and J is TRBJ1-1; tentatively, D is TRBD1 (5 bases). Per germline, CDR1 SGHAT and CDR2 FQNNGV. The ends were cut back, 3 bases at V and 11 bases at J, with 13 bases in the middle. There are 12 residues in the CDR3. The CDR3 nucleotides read TGTGCCAGCAGCTTCCTGGACAAGGTTGCTTTCTTT. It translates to CASSFLDKVAFF. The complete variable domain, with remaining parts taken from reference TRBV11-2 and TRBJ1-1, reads EAGVAQSPRYKIIEKRQSVAFWCNPISGHATLYWYQQILGQGPKLLIQFQNNGVVDDSQLPKDRFSAERLKGVDSTLKIQPAKLEDSAVYLCASSFLDKVAFFGQGTRLTVV.

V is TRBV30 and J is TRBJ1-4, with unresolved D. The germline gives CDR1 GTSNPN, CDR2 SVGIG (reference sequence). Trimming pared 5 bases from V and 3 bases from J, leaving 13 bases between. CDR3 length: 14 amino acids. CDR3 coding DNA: TGTGCCTGGCAGCATGGCCAAGCTAATGAAAAACTGTTTTTT. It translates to CAWQHGQANEKLFF.

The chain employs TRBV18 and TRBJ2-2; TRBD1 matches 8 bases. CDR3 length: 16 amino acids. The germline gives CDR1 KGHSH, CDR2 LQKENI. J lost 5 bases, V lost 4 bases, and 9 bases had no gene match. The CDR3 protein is CASSLPGGRKTGELFF. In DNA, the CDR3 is TGTGCCAGCTCACTTCCAGGGGGCCGGAAAACCGGGGAGCTGTTTTTT.

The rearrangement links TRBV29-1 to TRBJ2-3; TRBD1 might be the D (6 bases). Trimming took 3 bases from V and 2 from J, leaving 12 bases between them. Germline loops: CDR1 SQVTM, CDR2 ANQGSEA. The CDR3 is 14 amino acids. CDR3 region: CSVEAGDTTDTQYF. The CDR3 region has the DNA TGCAGCGTTGAGGCAGGGGATACCACAGATACGCAGTATTTT.

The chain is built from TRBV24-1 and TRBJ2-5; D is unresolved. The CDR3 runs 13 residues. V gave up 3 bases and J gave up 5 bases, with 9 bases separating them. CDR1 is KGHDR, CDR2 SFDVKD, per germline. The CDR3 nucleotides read TGTGCCACCAGTGATGGGAATCTTGAGACCCAGTACTTC. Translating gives CATSDGNLETQYF.

CDR3 amino acids: CSVDYIGAGYTF. In DNA, the CDR3 is TGCAGCGTTGATTATATAGGGGCTGGCTACACCTTC. This chain links TRBV29-1 with TRBJ1-2, with a tentative D call TRBD1 (5 bases). Germline CDR1 and CDR2: SQVTM and ANQGSEA. CDR3 length equals 12 residues. Between the trimmed V and J ends, which lost 3 bases and 7 bases, there was a span of 12 bases.

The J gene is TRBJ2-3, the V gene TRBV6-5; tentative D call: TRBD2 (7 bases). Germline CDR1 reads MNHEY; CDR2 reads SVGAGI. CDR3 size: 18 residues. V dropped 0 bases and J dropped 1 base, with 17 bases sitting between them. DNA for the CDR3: TGTGCCAGCAGTTACTCGATGAGGCGGGGGCCACGCACAGATACGCAGTATTTT. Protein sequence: CASSYSMRRGPRTDTQYF.

DNA for the CDR3: TGCGCCAGCACCCGGTTGGGTCAAGGGTTGGGCGAGCAGTTCTTC. This sequence encodes CASTRLGQGLGEQFF. This chain uses TRBV5-1 with TRBJ2-1; D is unclear. Trimming stripped 6 bases from V and 10 bases from J, with 23 bases between. CDR1 SGHRS and CDR2 YFSETQ come from the germline V gene. This CDR3 is 15 amino acids long.